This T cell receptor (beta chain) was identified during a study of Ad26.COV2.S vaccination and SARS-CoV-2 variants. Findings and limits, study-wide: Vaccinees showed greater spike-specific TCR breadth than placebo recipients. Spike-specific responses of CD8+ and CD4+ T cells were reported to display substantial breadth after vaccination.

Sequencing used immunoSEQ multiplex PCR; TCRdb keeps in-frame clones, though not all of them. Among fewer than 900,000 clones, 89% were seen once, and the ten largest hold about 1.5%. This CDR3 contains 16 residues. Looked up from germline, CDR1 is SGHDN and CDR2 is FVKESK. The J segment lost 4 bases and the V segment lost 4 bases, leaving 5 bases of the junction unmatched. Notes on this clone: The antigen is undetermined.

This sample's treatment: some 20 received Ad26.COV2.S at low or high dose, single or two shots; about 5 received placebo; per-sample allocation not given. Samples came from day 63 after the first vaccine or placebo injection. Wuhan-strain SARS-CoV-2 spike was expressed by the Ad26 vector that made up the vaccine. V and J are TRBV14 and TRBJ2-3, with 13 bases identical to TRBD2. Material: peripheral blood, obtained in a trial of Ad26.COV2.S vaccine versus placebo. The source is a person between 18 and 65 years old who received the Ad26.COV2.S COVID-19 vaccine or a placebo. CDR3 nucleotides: TGTGCCAGCAGCCGACTAGCGGGAGGATTTTCAGATACGCAGTATTTT. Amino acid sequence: CASSRLAGGFSDTQYF.